Reported below is one T cell receptor beta chain. Its antigen is unidentified. The data originate from a study of persistence of HIV-infected CD4 T cells. Across the whole study: Suppressive ART had lasted a median of about eight years. Study outcomes and limitations: Degenerate expanded CDR3beta sequences were enriched among CMV- and Gag-responding cells.

Cells were stimulated with overlapping HIV-1 Gag 15-mer peptides. CD40L/CD69 double-negative CD45RO-high memory CD4+ T cells were collected. Adults with HIV-1 started suppressive ART while chronically infected. J lost 2 bases, V lost 5 bases, and 6 bases had no gene match. Germline CDR1 and CDR2: LGHDT and YNNKEL (reference sequence). The CDR3 sequence is 15 residues long. Sequencing used immunoSEQ version 4 in survey mode. Here immunoSEQ multiplex PCR was the method, and the copy in TCRdb shows in-frame clones only, minus some. The sample has about 64,000 clones, 65% to 80% seen once; the top ten hold 1.5% to 2%.

This receptor was identified in an adult man with HIV who was CMV-seropositive. The input for sequencing was CD4+ T cells sorted from PBMCs after roughly 18-hour stimulation, taken from a patient who received antiretroviral therapy. This sequence joins TRBV3-1 (or the pseudogene TRBV3-2) and TRBJ1-5, with TRBD1 identical over 7 bases. This CDR3 reads CASSNQGGGNQPQHF. The CDR3 DNA follows: TGTGCCAGCAGCAATCAGGGGGGTGGCAATCAGCCCCAGCATTTT.